This T cell receptor (beta chain) was obtained from a study of T cell repertoires in cytomegalovirus infection. On the study more broadly: It was the public TCR beta signatures that indicated both CMV infection and matching HLA type.

TCRdb re-called the reads through MiXCR, storing one row per CDR3 protein. The sample records about 100,000 distinct CDR3 sequences, about 29% being singletons. On this clonotype: The antigen remains unidentified.

This CDR3 region has 15 residues. Per the germline V gene, CDR1 is DFQATT and CDR2 is SNEGSKA (reference sequence). Trimming removed 0 bases from V and 3 bases from J, with 12 bases in between. Overall study results and limits: There were carriers of CMV plus the relevant HLA, and cumulative public TCR beta family frequency identified them.

The sample in question was CD8+ T cells from cultured PBMCs, obtained from culture after CMV antigen stimulation. The rearrangement joins TRBV20-1 to TRBJ2-1; D is perhaps TRBD2 (5 bases). This sequence originates from a human donor in good health (CMV status not recorded). Some clones in this sample may be carry-over from other donors' samples. This CDR3 is CSARDNQRIYNEQFF. The CDR3 DNA sequence: TGCAGTGCTAGAGATAACCAGCGGATCTACAATGAGCAGTTCTTC.